The clone carrying this T cell receptor beta chain was seen only a few times. Its specificity is unknown. A universal primer site and UMIs were added as TCR cDNA was made by 5'RACE template switching. TCRdb passed the 5' RACE reads through MiXCR, listing each CDR3 protein once. The table lists approximately 550,000 distinct CDR3 sequences, 15% to 20% of them singletons, with about 13% in the top ten. This specimen belongs to a study of T cells after yellow fever vaccination. Regarding the study as a whole: The booster saw the reappearance of most primary-vaccination clones (roughly 96% CD4, about 85% CD8).

Germline CDR1 is SGHRS and CDR2 is YFSETQ. The CDR3 contains 14 residues. J lost 2 bases, V lost 4 bases, and 3 bases had no gene match. This TCR was sampled from a man younger than 40 who received the YFV17D yellow fever vaccine. The chain links TRBV5-1 to TRBJ2-3; 8 bases map to TRBD1. This material consisted of PBMCs, taken 15 days after the yellow fever booster vaccination. The CDR3 spells CASSPGQDTDTQYF. Here the CDR3 DNA reads TGCGCCAGCAGCCCGGGACAGGACACAGATACGCAGTATTTT.